A selection of T cell receptor beta chains follows, all from one sample in a study of radiation and T cells in renal cell carcinoma. TCRdb's table, derived via immunoSEQ multiplex PCR, lists solely in-frame clones and lacks some. The top ten hold approximately 5% of the sample, which has approximately 120,000 clones, around 81% seen once. Sequenced material: blood, taken from a patient whose treatment included radiotherapy and nephrectomy. The source of these receptors is a man aged 50 to 59 with renal cell carcinoma. CDR3s include the opening cysteine and the closing phenylalanine or tryptophan. A D gene is named only where the DNA matches it firmly. Size is stated for part of the rows, as once, few or many counts, or as a class when the clone is expanded.

j_gene | abundance | d_gene | v_gene | CDR3aa | CDR3nt
TRBJ1-2 | . | TRBD1 | TRBV9 | CASSVAGTGGLYGYTF | TGTGCCAGCAGCGTAGCGGGGACAGGGGGTCTCTATGGCTACACCTTC
TRBJ1-5 | . | TRBD1 | TRBV6-5 | CASGDREDYQPQHF | TGTGCCAGCGGCGACAGGGAAGACTATCAGCCCCAGCATTTT
TRBJ1-1 | once | . | TRBV7-2 | CASSLQGRNTEAFF | TGTGCCAGCAGCTTGCAGGGCCGGAACACTGAAGCTTTCTTT
TRBJ2-3 | . | TRBD1 | TRBV2 | CASKGQPSTDTQYF | TGTGCCAGCAAGGGACAGCCTAGCACAGATACGCAGTATTTT
TRBJ2-2 | . | TRBD2 | TRBV4-3 | CATWGQRGDSTGELFF | TGCGCCACCTGGGGGCAGCGGGGGGACTCCACCGGGGAGCTGTTTTTT
TRBJ2-3 | . | . | TRBV6-5 | CASSSRDLDTQYF | TGTGCCAGTTCAAGCCGGGACTTGGATACGCAGTATTTT
TRBJ2-1 | once | . | TRBV7-9 | CASSKTFTGNNEQFF | TGTGCCAGCAGCAAAACGTTTACAGGTAACAATGAGCAGTTCTTC
TRBJ2-3 | once | . | TRBV5-1 | CASSLAAAGSDTQYF | TGCGCCAGCAGCTTGGCCGCGGCGGGCTCAGATACGCAGTATTTT
TRBJ1-1 | . | TRBD1 | TRBV5-8 | CASSPWTGGGNTEAFF | TGTGCCAGCAGCCCATGGACAGGGGGAGGGAACACTGAAGCTTTCTTT
TRBJ1-2 | . | TRBD1 | TRBV6-6 | CASSYPPTGGLGGYTF | TGTGCCAGCAGTTACCCGCCGACAGGGGGCCTCGGGGGCTACACCTTC
TRBJ2-3 | many | . | TRBV30 | CAWSVFTGVDTQYF | TGTGCCTGGAGTGTATTCACGGGAGTGGATACGCAGTATTTT
TRBJ2-3 | . | TRBD2 | TRBV29-1 | CSVGGLAGVAVLDTQYF | TGCAGCGTGGGGGGACTAGCGGGAGTTGCCGTCCTAGATACGCAGTATTTT
TRBJ2-5 | . | TRBD2 | TRBV5-1 | CASSPGTSGRRGETQYF | TGCGCCAGCAGCCCCGGGACTAGCGGGAGGCGAGGAGAGACCCAGTACTTC
TRBJ2-3 | once | TRBD2 | TRBV7-2 | CASSLEAGGQYF | TGTGCCAGCAGCTTAGAAGCGGGGGGGCAGTATTTT
TRBJ1-5 | . | . | TRBV7-9 | CASSFGGSNSNQPQHF | TGTGCCAGCAGCTTTGGGGGGTCTAACAGCAATCAGCCCCAGCATTTT
TRBJ1-2 | . | . | TRBV29-1 | CSAGTGRGGYTF | TGCAGCGCTGGGACTGGGAGGGGTGGCTACACCTTC
TRBJ1-5 | . | . | TRBV6-6 | CASMEHGDQPQHF | TGTGCCAGCATGGAACACGGCGATCAGCCCCAGCATTTT
TRBJ2-1 | once | . | TRBV19 | CASLEGAVGEQFF | TGTGCCAGTCTGGAGGGGGCTGTGGGTGAGCAGTTCTTC
TRBJ1-3 | . | . | TRBV5-4 | CASSTDPGGRGNTIYF | TGTGCCAGCAGCACAGACCCTGGGGGGAGAGGAAACACCATATATTTT
TRBJ2-1 | . | TRBD1 | TRBV11-1 | CASSLATGGPPFFYNEQFF | TGTGCCAGCAGCTTGGCGACAGGGGGTCCCCCCTTCTTCTACAATGAGCAGTTCTTC
TRBJ1-1 | few | . | TRBV4-1 | CASSHLGRRNTEAFF | TGCGCCAGCAGCCATTTGGGCCGGAGAAACACTGAAGCTTTCTTT
TRBJ1-3 | . | . | TRBV19 | CASSTRPYVGNTIYF | TGTGCCAGTAGTACCCGGCCGTATGTTGGAAACACCATATATTTT
TRBJ1-1 | once | . | TRBV5-4 | CASKSGAPNTEAFF | TGTGCCAGCAAATCAGGGGCGCCGAACACTGAAGCTTTCTTT
TRBJ2-1 | . | . | TRBV6-5 | CASSYGADLYNEQFF | TGTGCCAGCAGTTACGGAGCGGACCTCTACAATGAGCAGTTCTTC
TRBJ1-1 | . | . | TRBV29-1 | CSVGSQLNTEAFF | TGCAGCGTTGGGAGTCAGTTGAACACTGAAGCTTTCTTT
TRBJ2-3 | . | . | TRBV29-1 | CSVNGIGTDTQYF | TGCAGCGTTAACGGGATTGGAACAGATACGCAGTATTTT
TRBJ2-3 | . | . | TRBV28 | CASSLGGVYTQYF | TGTGCCAGCAGTTTAGGCGGGGTTTATACGCAGTATTTT
TRBJ1-4 | . | . | TRBV7-9 | CASTPGYGDEKLFF | TGTGCCAGCACCCCAGGGTATGGTGATGAAAAACTGTTTTTT